These 2 T cell receptor beta chains share one sample of origin, sequenced in a study of cytomegalovirus exposure and HLA in healthy donors (TCRdb year 2017). The receptor library was made with the immunoSEQ multiplex PCR assay. For the multiplex PCR, a mixture combining 60 forward primers for TCR Vbeta segments and 13 reverse primers for TCR Jbeta segments was used. TCRdb obtained this table from immuneACCESS and retained in-frame rearrangements with V and J assigned. These tables miss some clones; where compared with another copy, unresolved V genes account for less than half of the shortfall, and the remainder is unexplained. In this sample the table shows around 300,000 clones, under 80% of which occur a single time. The ten largest make up approximately 2.5% of the sample. The material sequenced was PBMCs. The receptor source for this set is a female donor in good health and CMV-seronegative.

This CDR3 is CASSILGRGTEAFF. For the CDR3, the DNA is TGTGCCAGTAGTATCCTGGGCCGGGGCACTGAAGCTTTCTTT. The chain joins TRBV19 to TRBJ1-1; D uncertain. The germline V and J ends were trimmed by 3 bases and 4 bases, with 12 bases remaining between them. The CDR3 contains 14 residues. The germline V gene encodes CDR1 LNHDA and CDR2 SQIVND (reference sequence).

The V call is TRBV6-6, the J call TRBJ2-7; TRBD2 aligns across 7 bases. The CDR3 consists of 15 residues. Trimming took 6 bases from V and 1 from J; bases not matched to a gene: 9. CDR1 is MNHNY and CDR2 is SVGAGI in the germline V gene (reference sequence). As DNA, the CDR3 is TGTGCCAGCAGGACCCTAGCGGTAAGATCCTACGAGCAGTACTTC. It specifies CASRTLAVRSYEQYF.